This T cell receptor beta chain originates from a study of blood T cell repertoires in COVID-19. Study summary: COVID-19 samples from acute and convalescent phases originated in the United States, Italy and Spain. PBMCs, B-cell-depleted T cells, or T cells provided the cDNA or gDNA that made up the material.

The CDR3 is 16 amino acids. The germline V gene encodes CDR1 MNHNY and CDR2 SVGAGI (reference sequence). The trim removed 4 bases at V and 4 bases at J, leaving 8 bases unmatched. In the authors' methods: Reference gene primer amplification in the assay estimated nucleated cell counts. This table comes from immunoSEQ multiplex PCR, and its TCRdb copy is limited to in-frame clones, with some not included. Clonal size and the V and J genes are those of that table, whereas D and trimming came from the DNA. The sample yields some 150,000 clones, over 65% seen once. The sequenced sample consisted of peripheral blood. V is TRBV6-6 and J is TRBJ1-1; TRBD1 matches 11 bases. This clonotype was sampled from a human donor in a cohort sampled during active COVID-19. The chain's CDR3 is CASSSGQGALVTEAFF. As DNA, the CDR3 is TGTGCCAGCAGTTCAGGACAGGGGGCCTTAGTCACTGAAGCTTTCTTT.